The clone carrying this TCR beta chain was counted at least ten times. The data are from a study of Graves' ophthalmopathy and Graves' hyperthyroidism. CDR3 length: 10 amino acids. Deletions cut 1 base from V and 6 bases from J, with 3 bases between. The V gene's germline CDR1 is DFQATT and CDR2 SNEGSKA (reference sequence). TCR beta CDR3 amplification used RNA transcripts. HTBI primers served in a first-round RT-PCR, which a second-round multiplex PCR followed. In TCRdb, the multiplex PCR reads were re-called with MiXCR into one record per CDR3 protein. The sample consists of hundreds of thousands of distinct CDR3 sequences, over 40% of them appearing once.

The sequenced sample consisted of peripheral blood. V gene TRBV20-1 combines with J gene TRBJ1-1, with D unclear. The TCR was taken from an adult man with Graves' ophthalmopathy. The CDR3 protein is CSARGAEAFF. DNA for the CDR3: TGCAGTGCTAGAGGGGCTGAAGCTTTCTTT.